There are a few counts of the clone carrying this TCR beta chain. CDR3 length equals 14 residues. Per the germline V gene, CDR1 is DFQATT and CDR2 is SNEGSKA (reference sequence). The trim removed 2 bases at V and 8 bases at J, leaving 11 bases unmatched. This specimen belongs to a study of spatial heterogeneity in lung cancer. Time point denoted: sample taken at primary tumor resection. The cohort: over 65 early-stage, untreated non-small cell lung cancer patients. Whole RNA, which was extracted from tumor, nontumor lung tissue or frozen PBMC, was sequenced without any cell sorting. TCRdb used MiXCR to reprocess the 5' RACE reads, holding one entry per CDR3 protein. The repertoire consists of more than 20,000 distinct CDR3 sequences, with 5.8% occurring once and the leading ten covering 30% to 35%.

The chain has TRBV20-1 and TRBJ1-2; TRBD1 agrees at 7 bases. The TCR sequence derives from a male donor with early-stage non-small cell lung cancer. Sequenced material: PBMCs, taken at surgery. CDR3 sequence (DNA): TGCAGTGCTAGAAGCTTCAGGGGGGCGCGCGGCTACACCTTC. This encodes CSARSFRGARGYTF.